This TCR beta chain was sequenced in a study of blood T cell repertoires in COVID-19. Across the whole study: T cells, B-cell-depleted T cells, or PBMCs provided the cDNA or gDNA that served as material.

This clone is a singleton in its sample. Trimming at V came to 0 bases and at J to 0 bases, leaving 8 bases not matched to a gene. The CDR3 runs 18 residues. Looked up from germline, CDR1 is KGHDR and CDR2 is SFDVKD. Assay: immunoSEQ multiplex PCR; the TCRdb copy retains only in-frame clones and omits some. This sample has roughly 60,000 clones, with roughly four fifths found just once. Sequencing was done on a sample of peripheral blood. The sequence was obtained from a man older than 75 with acute or convalescent COVID-19. J is TRBJ1-1 and V is TRBV24-1; 8 nucleotides agree with TRBD1. This chain's CDR3 is CATSDLRTGRVMNTEAFF. The CDR3 DNA sequence: TGTGCCACCAGTGATTTGCGGACAGGGAGGGTCATGAACACTGAAGCTTTCTTT.